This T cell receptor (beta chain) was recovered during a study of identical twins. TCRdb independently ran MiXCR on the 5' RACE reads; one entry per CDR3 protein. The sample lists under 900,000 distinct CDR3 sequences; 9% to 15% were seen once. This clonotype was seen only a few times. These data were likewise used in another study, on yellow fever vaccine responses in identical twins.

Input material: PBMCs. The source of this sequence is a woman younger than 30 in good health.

The CDR3 DNA follows: TGCGCCAGCAGCCCCCACAGGGGCCACGAGCAGTACTTC. Encoded protein: CASSPHRGHEQYF. The V gene is TRBV5-1, the J gene TRBJ2-7; TRBD1 aligns across 7 bases. The CDR3 sequence is 13 residues long. Per germline, CDR1 SGHRS and CDR2 YFSETQ. With V trimmed by 4 bases and J by 5 bases, 6 bases remained unmatched.